This TCR beta chain was documented in a study of blood T cell repertoires in COVID-19. Looking at the study overall: Samples of COVID-19 (acute and convalescent) were obtained from the United States, Italy and Spain. Nucleic acid was either cDNA or gDNA, and it came from T cells, B-cell-depleted T cells, or PBMCs.

CDR1 is MNHEY, CDR2 SVGAGI, per germline. The CDR3 runs to 14 residues. V dropped 5 bases and J dropped 5; count of bases not matched to a gene: 7. In the authors' workflow: Estimated nucleated cell counts came from reference gene primer amplification. TCRdb's copy holds only in-frame clones and misses some; the assay was immunoSEQ multiplex PCR. V and J calls and clone size are given by that table; D and trimming were obtained from the DNA. The sample holds fewer than 350,000 clones, around four fifths seen once. The J gene is TRBJ2-5, the V gene TRBV6-5; 8 bases match TRBD1. The sequence derives from a woman aged 50 to 65 with active or convalescent COVID-19. The sequenced sample was peripheral blood. The CDR3 bases are TGTGCCAGCAGTCCACCAGGGGGCTTGGAGACCCAGTACTTC. This translates into CASSPPGGLETQYF.